The rows below give T cell receptor beta chains drawn from one sample of a study of cytomegalovirus exposure and HLA in healthy donors. TCRdb keeps only in-frame clones here, not all; method: immunoSEQ multiplex PCR. Of some 92,000 clones in the sample, 79% were seen once. The source material was PBMCs. The receptors were gathered from a man younger than 40 in good health and CMV-seronegative. Both conserved end residues are part of each CDR3. A D gene is named only where the DNA matches it firmly. The listing skips clone size in some rows; elsewhere it reads once, few, many or a size class.

>.|.|TRBV12-1|TRBJ2-3
TGTGCCAGCAGCTTGACTCGAACTTGCAGGGGGCAAAATACGCAGTATTTT
CASSLTRTCRGQNTQYF
>TRBD1|once|TRBV6-6|TRBJ2-2
TGTGCCAGCAGTTATTACAGGGGGGACACCGGGGAGCTGTTTTTT
CASSYYRGDTGELFF
>.|few|TRBV9|TRBJ1-2
TGTGCCAGCAGCGTAGGAGAAAGTCGCCTGCCCTATGGCTACACCTTC
CASSVGESRLPYGYTF
>.|once|TRBV13|TRBJ2-3
TGTGCCAGCAGCTTCCAGGCAGGGCCCACAGATACGCAGTATTTT
CASSFQAGPTDTQYF
>.|.|TRBV7-2|TRBJ2-4
TGTGCCAGCACCAGAACGAGCGGTAACATTCAGTACTTC
CASTRTSGNIQYF
>TRBD2|.|TRBV6-1|TRBJ2-7
TGTGCCGGCGGGGAGCGGGGGTGGGAGCAGTACTTC
CAGGERGWEQYF
>TRBD1|.|TRBV11-3|TRBJ1-6
TGTGCCAGCAGCCACAAGGGACAGGGGGCAAATTCACCCCTCCACTTT
CASSHKGQGANSPLHF
>.|.|TRBV27|TRBJ2-1
TGTGCCAGCAGTTGGAGGGGAGGAAGCTCCTACAATGAGCAGTTCTTC
CASSWRGGSSYNEQFF
>TRBD1|.|TRBV30|TRBJ2-7
TGTGCTTTTAAAGGACAGGGGGCTTACGAGCAGTACTTC
CAFKGQGAYEQYF
>.|.|TRBV16|TRBJ2-3
TGTGCCAGCAGCCAATTCGGAGCAGATACGCAGTATTTT
CASSQFGADTQYF